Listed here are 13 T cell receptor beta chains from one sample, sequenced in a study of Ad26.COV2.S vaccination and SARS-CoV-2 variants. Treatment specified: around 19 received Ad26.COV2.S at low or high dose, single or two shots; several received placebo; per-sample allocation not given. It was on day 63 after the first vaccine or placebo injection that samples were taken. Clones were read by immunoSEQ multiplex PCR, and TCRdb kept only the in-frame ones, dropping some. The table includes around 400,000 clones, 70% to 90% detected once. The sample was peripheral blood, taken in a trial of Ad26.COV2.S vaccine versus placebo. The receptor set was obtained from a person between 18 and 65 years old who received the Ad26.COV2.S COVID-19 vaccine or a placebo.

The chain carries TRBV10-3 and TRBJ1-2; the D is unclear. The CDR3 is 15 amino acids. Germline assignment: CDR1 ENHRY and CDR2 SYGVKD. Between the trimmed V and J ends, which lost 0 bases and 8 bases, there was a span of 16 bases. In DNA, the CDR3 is TGTGCCATCAGTGAGTCGTTTTCGGGGTCCTACGGCTACACCTTC. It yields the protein CAISESFSGSYGYTF.

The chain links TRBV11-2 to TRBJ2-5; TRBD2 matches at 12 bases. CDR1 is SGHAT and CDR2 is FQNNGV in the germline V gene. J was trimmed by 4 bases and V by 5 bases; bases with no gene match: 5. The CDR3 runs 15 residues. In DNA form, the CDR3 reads TGTGCCAGCAGCCTAACTAGCGGGAGGTTAGAGACCCAGTACTTC. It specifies CASSLTSGRLETQYF.

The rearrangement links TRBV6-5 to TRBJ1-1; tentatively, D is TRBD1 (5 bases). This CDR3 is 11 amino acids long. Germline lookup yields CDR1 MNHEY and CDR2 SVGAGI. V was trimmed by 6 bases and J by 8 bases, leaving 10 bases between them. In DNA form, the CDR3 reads TGTGCCAGCAGGTCCGGGGCCGAAGCTTTCTTT. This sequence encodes CASRSGAEAFF.

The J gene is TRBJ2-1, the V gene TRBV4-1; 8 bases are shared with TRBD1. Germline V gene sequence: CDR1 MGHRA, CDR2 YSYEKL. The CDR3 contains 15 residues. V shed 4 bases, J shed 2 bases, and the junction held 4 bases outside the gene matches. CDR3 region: CASSRDRGPYNEQFF. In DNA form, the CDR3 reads TGCGCCAGCAGCCGCGACAGGGGACCCTACAATGAGCAGTTCTTC.

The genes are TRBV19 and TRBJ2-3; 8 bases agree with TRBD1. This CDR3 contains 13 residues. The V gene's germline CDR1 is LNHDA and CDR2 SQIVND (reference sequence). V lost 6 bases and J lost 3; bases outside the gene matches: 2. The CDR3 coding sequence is TGTGCCAGTAGCAGGACAGGGACAGATACGCAGTATTTT. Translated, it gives CASSRTGTDTQYF.

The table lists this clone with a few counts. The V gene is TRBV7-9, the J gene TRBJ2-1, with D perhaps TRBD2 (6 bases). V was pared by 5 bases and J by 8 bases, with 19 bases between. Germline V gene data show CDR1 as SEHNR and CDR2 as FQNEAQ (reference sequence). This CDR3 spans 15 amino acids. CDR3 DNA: TGTGCCAGCAGCCCTGGGACTTTGGGGGGAGATGAGCAGTTCTTC. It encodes CASSPGTLGGDEQFF. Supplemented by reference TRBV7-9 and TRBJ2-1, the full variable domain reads DTGVSQNPRHKITKRGQNVTFRCDPISEHNRLYWYRQTLGQGPEFLTYFQNEAQLEKSRLLSDRFSAERPKGSFSTLEIQRTEQGDSAMYLCASSPGTLGGDEQFFGPGTRLTVL.

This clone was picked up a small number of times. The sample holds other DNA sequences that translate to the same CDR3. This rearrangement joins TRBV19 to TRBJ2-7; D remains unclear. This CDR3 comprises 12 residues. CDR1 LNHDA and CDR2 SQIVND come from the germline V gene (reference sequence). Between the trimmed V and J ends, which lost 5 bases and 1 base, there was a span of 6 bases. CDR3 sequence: CASSSDSYEQYF. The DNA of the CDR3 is TGTGCCAGTAGTTCAGATTCCTACGAGCAGTACTTC.

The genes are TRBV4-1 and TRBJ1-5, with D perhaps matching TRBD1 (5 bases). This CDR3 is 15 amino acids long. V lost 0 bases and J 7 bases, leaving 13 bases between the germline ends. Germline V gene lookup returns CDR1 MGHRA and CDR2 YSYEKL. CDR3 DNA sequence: TGCGCCAGCAGCCAAGATTGGGGGGTAGGACAGCCCCAGCATTTT. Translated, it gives CASSQDWGVGQPQHF.

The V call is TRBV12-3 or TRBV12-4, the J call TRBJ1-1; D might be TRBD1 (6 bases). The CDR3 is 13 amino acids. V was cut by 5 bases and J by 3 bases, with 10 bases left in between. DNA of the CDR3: TGTGCCAGCAGTATAAGGGGGGACACTGAAGCTTTCTTT. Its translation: CASSIRGDTEAFF.

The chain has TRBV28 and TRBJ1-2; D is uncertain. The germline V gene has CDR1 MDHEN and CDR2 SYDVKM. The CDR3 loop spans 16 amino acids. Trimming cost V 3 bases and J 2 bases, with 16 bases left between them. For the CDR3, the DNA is TGTGCCAGCAGTTTTGATCCGGCCCACCACAACTATGGCTACACCTTC. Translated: CASSFDPAHHNYGYTF.

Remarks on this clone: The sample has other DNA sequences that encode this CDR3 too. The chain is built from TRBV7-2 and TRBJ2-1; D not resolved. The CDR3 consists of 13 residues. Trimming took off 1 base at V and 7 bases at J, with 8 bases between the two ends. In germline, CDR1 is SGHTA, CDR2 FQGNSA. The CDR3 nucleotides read TGTGCCAGCAGCTTAGAACGTCTTAATGAGCAGTTCTTC. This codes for CASSLERLNEQFF.

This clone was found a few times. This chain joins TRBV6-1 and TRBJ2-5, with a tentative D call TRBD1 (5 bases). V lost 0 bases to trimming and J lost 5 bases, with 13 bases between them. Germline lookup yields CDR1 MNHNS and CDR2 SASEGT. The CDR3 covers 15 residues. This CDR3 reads CASSEARRGRETQYF. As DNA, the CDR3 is TGTGCCAGCAGTGAAGCTAGAAGGGGAAGGGAGACCCAGTACTTC.

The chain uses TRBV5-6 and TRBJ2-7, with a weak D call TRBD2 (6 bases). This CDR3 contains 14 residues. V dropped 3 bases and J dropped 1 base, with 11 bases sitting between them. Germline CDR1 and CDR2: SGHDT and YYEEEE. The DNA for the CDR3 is TGTGCCAGCAGCTCACTGGGACTGTCCTACGAGCAGTACTTC. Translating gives CASSSLGLSYEQYF.